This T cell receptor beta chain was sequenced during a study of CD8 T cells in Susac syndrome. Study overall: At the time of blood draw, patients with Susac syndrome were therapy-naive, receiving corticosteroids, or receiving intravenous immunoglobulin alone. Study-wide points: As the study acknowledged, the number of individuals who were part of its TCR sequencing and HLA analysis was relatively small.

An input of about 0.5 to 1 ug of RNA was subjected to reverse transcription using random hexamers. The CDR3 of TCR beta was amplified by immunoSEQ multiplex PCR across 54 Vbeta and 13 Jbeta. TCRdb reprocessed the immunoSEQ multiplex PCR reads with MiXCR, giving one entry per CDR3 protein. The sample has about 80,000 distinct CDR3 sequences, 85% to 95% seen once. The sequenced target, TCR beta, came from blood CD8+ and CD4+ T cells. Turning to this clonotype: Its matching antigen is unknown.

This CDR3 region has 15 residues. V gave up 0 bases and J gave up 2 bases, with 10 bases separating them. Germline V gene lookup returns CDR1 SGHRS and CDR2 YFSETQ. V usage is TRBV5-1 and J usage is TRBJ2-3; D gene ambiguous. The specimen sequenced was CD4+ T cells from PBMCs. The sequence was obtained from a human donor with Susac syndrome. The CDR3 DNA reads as TGCGCCAGCAGCTTGGTGGGCGCGATCACAGATACGCAGTATTTT. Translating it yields CASSLVGAITDTQYF. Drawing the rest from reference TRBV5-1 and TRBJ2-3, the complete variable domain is KAGVTQTPRYLIKTRGQQVTLSCSPISGHRSVSWYQQTPGQGLQFLFEYFSETQRNKGNFPGRFSGRQFSNSRSEMNVSTLELGDSALYLCASSLVGAITDTQYFGPGTRLTVL.